This T cell receptor (beta chain) was sequenced during a study of cytomegalovirus exposure and HLA in healthy donors. Study observations and caveats: Most likely, a cluster of highly shared sequence variants arose as a sequencing artifact. Presence/absence results assume similar sequencing depth per donor, which may not hold.

Only a few counts were recorded for this clone. Antigen: not known. Looked up from germline, CDR1 is LNHDA and CDR2 is SQIVND (reference sequence). V lost 3 bases to trimming and J lost 0 bases, with 15 bases between them. The CDR3 is 17 residues long. In the PCR, 60 Vbeta and 13 Jbeta primers were used. The repertoire was sequenced with immunoSEQ multiplex PCR; TCRdb's copy has only in-frame clones and lacks some. Of over 85,000 clones detected, 80% to 85% appear once; the ten largest clones hold just under 3%. The sequencing input was PBMCs. V usage is TRBV19 and J usage is TRBJ1-3; D is undetermined. The origin of this receptor is a woman aged 55-70 years in good health and CMV-seropositive. The CDR3 DNA reads as TGTGCCAGTAGTATTGGAGGATCAGCATTCTCTGGAAACACCATATATTTT. Translating gives CASSIGGSAFSGNTIYF.